A selection of T cell receptor beta chains follows, all from one sample in a study of cytomegalovirus exposure and HLA in healthy donors. Measured with immunoSEQ multiplex PCR; TCRdb has only the in-frame clones, and not every one. The sample includes about 130,000 clones, about 76% of them seen just once. Source material: PBMCs. These receptors came from a man younger than 35 in good health and CMV-seronegative. CDR3s include the opening cysteine and the closing phenylalanine or tryptophan. A D gene is named only where the DNA matches it firmly. The size of a clone is reported for some rows only, either as once, few or many, or as a class for expanded clones.

v_call,d_call,j_call,clone_size,cdr3_nt,cdr3_aa
TRBV27,.,TRBJ1-1,.,TGTGCCACCTCGCGTAACACTGAAGCTTTCTTT,CATSRNTEAFF
TRBV27,.,TRBJ1-1,.,TGTGCCAGCAGTTCCAGCGGGACGCCCAACACTGAAGCTTTCTTT,CASSSSGTPNTEAFF
TRBV7-2,TRBD1,TRBJ2-3,.,TGTGCCAGCAGCCTCCGCGACAGGGGGTCCGATACGCAGTATTTT,CASSLRDRGSDTQYF
TRBV7-9,.,TRBJ1-4,.,TGTGCCAGCAGCCTCGCAGAGACAGTAGGTGAAAAACTGTTTTTT,CASSLAETVGEKLFF
TRBV10-2,.,TRBJ2-7,few,TGCGCCAGCAGTGAGTATCCCCAGAACTACGAGCAGTACTTC,CASSEYPQNYEQYF
TRBV4-3,TRBD1,TRBJ1-2,.,TGCGCCAGCAGCCAAGTTCAGGGGGCAGGACCATATGGCTACACCTTC,CASSQVQGAGPYGYTF
TRBV28,.,TRBJ2-7,.,TGTGCCAGCAGTTACGGTCCAGGCTCCTACGAGCAGTACTTC,CASSYGPGSYEQYF
TRBV6-1,TRBD2,TRBJ2-3,few,TGTGCCAGCAGCGAGACTAGCGGGGGGGCGGATACGCAGTATTTT,CASSETSGGADTQYF
TRBV11-3,TRBD1,TRBJ2-1,few,TGTGCCAGCAGCCCACGGACAGGGCCGTACAATGAGCAGTTCTTC,CASSPRTGPYNEQFF
TRBV9,TRBD1,TRBJ1-1,.,TGTGCCAGCAGCGTAGCCCCAGGGGGCAAAATTATGAACACTGAAGCTTTCTTT,CASSVAPGGKIMNTEAFF
TRBV29-1,.,TRBJ1-1,.,TGCAGCGTTGTAATTTCGGGGGGCGCGGTTCGGTACACTGAAGCTTTCTTT,CSVVISGGAVRYTEAFF
TRBV2,.,TRBJ1-2,.,TGTGCCAGCAGTGGTTCTACCTATGGCTACACCTTC,CASSGSTYGYTF
TRBV6-4,.,TRBJ2-7,.,TGTGCCAGCAGTGACTTCTCCGGGGGCGAGCAGTACTTC,CASSDFSGGEQYF
TRBV29-1,.,TRBJ2-7,.,TGCAGCGTTGAAGGAGGTGGGGGGAGTCAGATGGTGGGCCCTCAGTACTTC,CSVEGGGGSQMVGPQYF
TRBV9,.,TRBJ2-7,.,TGTGCCAGCAGCGACGACAGGTCCGAGCAGTACTTC,CASSDDRSEQYF
TRBV18,.,TRBJ1-5,.,TGTGCCAGCTCACCACCATTCGGGTACCGGCCGGATCAGCCCCAGCATTTT,CASSPPFGYRPDQPQHF
TRBV29-1,.,TRBJ1-2,.,TGCAGCGTTGGGTTAAAAGGGGACACTGGGGACTATGGCTACACCTTC,CSVGLKGDTGDYGYTF
TRBV5-1,TRBD1,TRBJ2-5,.,TGCGCCAGCAGCTTGGAAGACAGGGGGGAAGAGACCCAGTACTTC,CASSLEDRGEETQYF
TRBV7-2,.,TRBJ2-7,.,TGTGCCAGCAGCTTGTGGGAGGCGCGTGAGCAGTACTTC,CASSLWEAREQYF
TRBV27,.,TRBJ1-1,.,TGTGCCAGCAGTTTATCTCCCCTAGTGAGCACTGAAGCTTTCTTT,CASSLSPLVSTEAFF
TRBV5-4,.,TRBJ2-7,.,TGTGCCAGCAGCCCCGCGGGCCTCTACGAGCAGTACTTC,CASSPAGLYEQYF
TRBV6-5,TRBD1,TRBJ2-3,.,TGTGCCAGCAGGAAGACAGGGGGAGATACGCAGTATTTT,CASRKTGGDTQYF
TRBV15,.,TRBJ1-5,.,TGTGCCACCGCCGACAGGCAGTATAGCAATCAGCCCCAGCATTTT,CATADRQYSNQPQHF
TRBV5-6,TRBD1,TRBJ1-2,.,TGTGCCAGCAGCTTGGGGGACAGATTCTATGGCTACACCTTC,CASSLGDRFYGYTF
TRBV6-1,.,TRBJ1-6,few,TGTGCCAGCAGTGAAGCGGGGGGGCGTTGGTCACCCCTCCACTTT,CASSEAGGRWSPLHF
TRBV4-2,.,TRBJ2-1,.,TGTGCCAGCAGCCAAGAAGAGGGGGGGGCGTACAATGAGCAGTTCTTC,CASSQEEGGAYNEQFF